The 18 T cell receptor beta chains presented below share a single source sample, sequenced in a study of T cell repertoires in cytomegalovirus infection. MiXCR, applied by TCRdb to the reads, yields one record per CDR3 protein. The sample consists of roughly 720,000 distinct CDR3 sequences, roughly 35% of them appearing once. Input material: PBMCs. The receptors originated from a human donor in good health (CMV status not recorded). Some clones in this sample may be carry-over from other donors' samples.

The V gene is TRBV7-9, the J gene TRBJ1-2; 8 nucleotides agree with TRBD1. After removal of 2 bases from V and 8 bases from J, the junction contained 10 bases not matched to a gene. This CDR3 is built from 15 residues. In germline, CDR1 is SEHNR, CDR2 FQNEAQ (reference sequence). CDR3 bases: TGTGCCAGCAGCTTATCCTTGGACAGGGCCGTGGGCTACACCTTC. Protein sequence: CASSLSLDRAVGYTF.

The rearrangement links TRBV7-8 to TRBJ1-5; no definite D call. The CDR3 contains 13 residues. Between the trimmed V and J ends, which lost 0 bases and 12 bases, there was a span of 12 bases. Germline lookup yields CDR1 SGHVS and CDR2 FQNEAQ. CDR3 region: CASSLAPLFDQHF. CDR3 DNA sequence: TGTGCCAGCAGCTTAGCGCCATTGTTTGACCAGCATTTT. Together with reference TRBV7-8 and TRBJ1-5, the CDR3 gives the full variable domain: GAGVSQSPRYKVAKRGQDVALRCDPISGHVSLFWYQQALGQGPEFLTYFQNEAQLDKSGLPSDRFFAERPEGSVSTLKIQRTQQEDSAVYLCASSLAPLFDQHFGDGTRLSIL.

J is TRBJ2-1 and V is TRBV18, with 10 bases identical to TRBD1. The CDR3 is 16 amino acids. The trim removed 3 bases at V and 6 bases at J, leaving 8 bases unmatched. The germline CDR1 and CDR2 sequences are KGHSH and LQKENI. The DNA of the CDR3 is TGTGCCAGCTCACCTAAGACAGGGGGCCATGGCAATGAGCAGTTCTTC. Translating gives CASSPKTGGHGNEQFF.

This clonotype has ten or more counts. The V call is TRBV7-2, the J call TRBJ1-5; no clear D gene. The CDR3 is made up of 15 amino acids. The germline V gene has CDR1 SGHTA and CDR2 FQGNSA. Trimming cost V 1 base and J 7 bases, with 14 bases left between them. In DNA, the CDR3 is TGTGCCAGCAGCTTAGTTACGGGAGCTAAGCAGCCCCAGCATTTT. Its translation: CASSLVTGAKQPQHF.

Only a few counts were recorded for this clonotype. This chain joins TRBV12-3 or TRBV12-4 and TRBJ1-6, with unresolved D. The CDR3 loop spans 12 amino acids. V was shortened by 2 bases and J by 9 bases, with 5 bases between the two germline ends. The CDR3 here is CASSLRSSPLHF. CDR3 nucleotide sequence: TGTGCCAGCAGTTTACGGAGTTCACCCCTCCACTTT.

This clonotype was counted a few times. The CDR3 protein is CASSPGQGLSNQPQHF. The CDR3 DNA sequence: TGTGCCAGCAGCCCGGGACAGGGCCTTAGCAATCAGCCCCAGCATTTT. The chain recombines TRBV12-3 or TRBV12-4 with TRBJ1-5; the match to TRBD1 covers 9 bases. V gave up 6 bases and J gave up 0 bases; unmatched junction bases: 6. This CDR3 region has 16 residues.

This sequence joins TRBV12-3 or TRBV12-4 and TRBJ1-2; no firm D call. Trimming removed 3 bases at V and 8 bases at J, with 19 bases between. The CDR3 loop spans 15 amino acids. Here the CDR3 DNA reads TGTGCCAGCAGTTTTACGGATCGGGTGATCTCCGGCTACACCTTC. It is translated as CASSFTDRVISGYTF.

This sequence joins TRBV7-9 and TRBJ1-3; TRBD1 matches 7 bases. This CDR3 has 16 amino acids. Germline trimming cut 0 bases from V and 5 bases from J; bases unmatched to any gene: 7. The V gene's germline CDR1 is SEHNR and CDR2 FQNEAQ (reference sequence). CDR3 nucleotides: TGTGCCAGCAGCTTAGCGAGTGGAGGGGGCCGAAACACCATATATTTT. Translated: CASSLASGGGRNTIYF.

The chain recombines TRBV2 with TRBJ1-2, with a possible D match to TRBD1 (5 bases). V dropped 2 bases and J dropped 5 bases, with 12 bases sitting between them. The length of the CDR3 is 14 residues. Germline values: CDR1 SNHLY, CDR2 FYNNEI. CDR3 residues: CASSERGSGYGYTF. CDR3 in DNA: TGTGCCAGCAGTGAACGGGGGTCGGGGTATGGCTACACCTTC.

J is TRBJ2-5 and V is TRBV28; tentatively, D is TRBD2 (5 bases). CDR3 length: 15 amino acids. V gave up 4 bases and J gave up 2 bases, with 14 bases separating them. The germline CDR1 and CDR2 sequences are MDHEN and SYDVKM. CDR3 residues: CASSYGVNGQETQYF. CDR3 DNA: TGTGCCAGCAGTTACGGGGTTAATGGGCAAGAGACCCAGTACTTC.

V usage is TRBV7-9 and J usage is TRBJ2-7; possibly TRBD1 for D (6 bases). This CDR3 contains 14 residues. The V end was cut by 6 bases, the J end by 2 bases, with 14 bases between. CDR1 SEHNR and CDR2 FQNEAQ come from the germline V gene (reference sequence). This CDR3 is CASRPMTGAYEQYF. CDR3 DNA sequence: TGTGCCAGCAGACCCATGACAGGTGCCTACGAGCAGTACTTC.

The chain uses TRBV5-4 and TRBJ2-3; 14 bases fit TRBD2. From germline, CDR1 is SGHNT and CDR2 YYREEE (reference sequence). The CDR3 runs 17 residues. V was pared by 3 bases and J by 3 bases, with 6 bases of the junction left unmatched. This chain's CDR3 is CASSSQTSGRGTDTQYF. The CDR3 nucleotides read TGTGCCAGCAGCTCCCAGACTAGCGGGAGGGGAACAGATACGCAGTATTTT.

This clonotype turned up a few times. The rearrangement uses TRBV28 and TRBJ1-1; D gene unclear. The CDR3 has 17 residues. V gave up 7 bases and J gave up 1 base, with 22 bases separating them. Germline values: CDR1 MDHEN, CDR2 SYDVKM. The CDR3: CASTSGGGNLRNTEAFF. DNA for the CDR3: TGTGCCAGCACTTCCGGCGGAGGTAACCTTCGGAACACTGAAGCTTTCTTT.

About this clonotype itself: This may be a read error: a much more frequent sequence differs by one nucleotide. The V gene is TRBV7-2, the J gene TRBJ1-5, with TRBD1 identical over 9 bases. There are 15 residues in the CDR3. The germline V gene encodes CDR1 SGHTA and CDR2 FQGNSA. In DNA, the CDR3 is TGTTCCAGCAGCTCCGGACAGGGGTTCGGACAGCCCCAGCATTTT. It is translated as CSSSSGQGFGQPQHF. Full variable domain (remainder filled in from reference TRBV7-2 and TRBJ1-5): GAGVSQSPSNKVTEKGKDVELRCDPISGHTALYWYRQSLGQGLEFLIYFQGNSAPDKSGLPSDRFSAERTGGSVSTLTIQRTQQEDSAVYLCSSSSGQGFGQPQHFGDGTRLSIL.

The gene calls are TRBV5-6 and TRBJ1-2; D might be TRBD1 (5 bases). This CDR3 spans 12 amino acids. CDR1 and CDR2 (germline): SGHDT, YYEEEE. The V end lost 3 bases, the J end lost 7 bases, and 10 bases lay between the germline ends. In nucleotides, the CDR3 is TGTGCCAGCAGCTGGGCAGGGACTGGCTACACCTTC. Encoded protein: CASSWAGTGYTF.

The chain links TRBV6-6 to TRBJ1-2; D perhaps matches TRBD1 (6 bases). The germline gives CDR1 MNHNY, CDR2 SVGAGI (reference sequence). CDR3 length: 15 amino acids. The V end was cut by 4 bases, the J end by 7 bases, with 19 bases between. The CDR3 is CASSSPRGGESGYTF. In nucleotides, the CDR3 is TGTGCCAGCAGTTCCCCTAGGGGGGGCGAGAGTGGCTACACCTTC.

This clonotype came up a few times. This sequence joins TRBV28 and TRBJ2-4; possibly TRBD1 for D (6 bases). Per the germline V gene, CDR1 is MDHEN and CDR2 is SYDVKM. Between the trimmed V and J ends, which lost 2 bases and 0 bases, there was a span of 35 bases. The CDR3 covers 24 residues. The chain's CDR3 is CASSLTFPDTPRSGQIQAKNIQYF. CDR3 DNA: TGTGCCAGCAGTTTAACGTTCCCTGACACACCTCGCTCCGGACAGATTCAAGCCAAAAACATTCAGTACTTC. The complete variable domain, with remaining parts taken from reference TRBV28 and TRBJ2-4, reads DVKVTQSSRYLVKRTGEKVFLECVQDMDHENMFWYRQDPGLGLRLIYFSYDVKMKEKGDIPEGYSVSREKKERFSLILESASTNQTSMYLCASSLTFPDTPRSGQIQAKNIQYFGAGTRLSVL.

J is TRBJ2-3 and V is TRBV7-9, with no clear D. Germline CDR1 and CDR2: SEHNR and FQNEAQ (reference sequence). The V gene lost 5 bases and the J gene lost 4 bases, with 16 bases spanning the gap. The CDR3 has 15 residues. The CDR3 reads CASSTSTLQSDTQYF. The DNA of the CDR3 is TGTGCCAGCAGCACTTCAACCCTTCAGTCAGATACGCAGTATTTT.